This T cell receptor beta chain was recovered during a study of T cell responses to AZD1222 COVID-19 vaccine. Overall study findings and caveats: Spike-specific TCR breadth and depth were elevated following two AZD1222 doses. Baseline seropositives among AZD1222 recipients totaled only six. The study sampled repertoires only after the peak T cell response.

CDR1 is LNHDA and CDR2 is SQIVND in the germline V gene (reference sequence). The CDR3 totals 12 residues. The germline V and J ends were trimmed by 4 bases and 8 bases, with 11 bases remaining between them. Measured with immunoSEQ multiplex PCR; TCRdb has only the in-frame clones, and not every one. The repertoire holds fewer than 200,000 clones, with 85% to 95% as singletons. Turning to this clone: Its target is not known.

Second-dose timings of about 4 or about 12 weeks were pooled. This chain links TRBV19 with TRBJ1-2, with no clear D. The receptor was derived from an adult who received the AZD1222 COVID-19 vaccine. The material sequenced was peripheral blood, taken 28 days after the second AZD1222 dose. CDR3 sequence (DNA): TGTGCCAGTAGTACCCCTATCGACGGCTACACCTTC. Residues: CASSTPIDGYTF.